Listed below are T cell receptor beta chains from one sample, sequenced in a study of T cell changes during pregnancy in multiple sclerosis. Sequencing was performed with immunoSEQ multiplex PCR; in TCRdb, only in-frame clones are kept and a portion is missing. The sample includes around 50,000 clones, 85% to 95% seen only once; the top ten take over 4.5%. The sequenced sample was CD8+ T cells from peripheral blood mononuclear cells, obtained in the first trimester of pregnancy. The receptors come from a female donor with multiple sclerosis, enrolled in a pregnancy study. The CDR3 runs from the conserved cysteine through the conserved F or W. The D gene is left open where the match is weak. Clone size is shown for a subset of rows, as once, few, many or a class of expanded clone.

.,TRBD1,TRBJ1-4,TRBV25-1,TGTGCCAGCAGTGGGAGGGGACAGGCGGGCGAAAAACTGTTTTTT,CASSGRGQAGEKLFF
.,.,TRBJ1-2,TRBV27,TGTGCCAGCAGGGGGCAAAACTATGGCTACACCTTC,CASRGQNYGYTF
.,TRBD1,TRBJ2-7,TRBV7-8,TGTGCCAGCAGCACCCCGGGCGGGACAGGGGGCTACGAGCAGTACTTC,CASSTPGGTGGYEQYF
.,TRBD1,TRBJ2-1,TRBV6-5,TGTGCCAGCAGTTACTCGACAGGGGATTACAATGAGCAGTTCTTC,CASSYSTGDYNEQFF
.,TRBD1,TRBJ1-5,TRBV30,TGTGCCTGGAGTGGACAGGGCCTTGGTCAGCCCCAGCATTTT,CAWSGQGLGQPQHF
.,.,TRBJ1-1,TRBV9,TGTGCCAGCAGCGTAGGCGGGGGTAACGGTGAAGCTTTCTTT,CASSVGGGNGEAFF
.,.,TRBJ2-4,TRBV4-1,TGCGCCAGCAGCCACCCGAGGGATGCCGCCTCCAAAAACATTCAGTACTTC,CASSHPRDAASKNIQYF
.,TRBD2,TRBJ2-1,TRBV10-1,TGCGCCAGCAGTGAGTCCGGCGCGGGAGGGGTCTCCTACAATGAGCAGTTCTTC,CASSESGAGGVSYNEQFF
.,TRBD2,TRBJ2-3,TRBV9,TGTGCCAGCAGCACCCAGCGGGAGAGCCACTTAGATACGCAGTATTTT,CASSTQRESHLDTQYF
.,TRBD2,TRBJ2-7,TRBV19,TGTGCCAGTAGGGGGACTAGCGGGAGCTACGAGCAGTACTTC,CASRGTSGSYEQYF
.,TRBD2,TRBJ2-3,TRBV25-1,TGTGCCAGCAGTCGCGGACTAGCGGGAGACACAGATACGCAGTATTTT,CASSRGLAGDTDTQYF
.,TRBD2,TRBJ2-7,TRBV7-9,TGTGCCAGCAGACCCGGACTAGCGGAGATCTACGAGCAGTACTTC,CASRPGLAEIYEQYF
once,TRBD2,TRBJ2-1,TRBV13,TGTGCCAGCAGCTTTGGGCTAGCGGGAGGGAATGAGCAGTTCTTC,CASSFGLAGGNEQFF
.,TRBD1,TRBJ1-2,TRBV29-1,TGCAGCGTTGACCCTGAGGGACAGGGGGTGAGCGGGGATGGCTACACCTTC,CSVDPEGQGVSGDGYTF
.,TRBD2,TRBJ2-1,TRBV19,TGTGCCAGTAAACCTGCGGGAGGGTCCTATGAGCAGTTCTTC,CASKPAGGSYEQFF
.,TRBD1,TRBJ1-4,TRBV14,TGTGCCAGCAGCCAAAGCACAGGGGTTGTTGAAAAACTGTTTTTT,CASSQSTGVVEKLFF
.,TRBD2,TRBJ2-1,TRBV12-5,TGTGCTAGTGAACTGGGACTAGCGTCGGAGCAGTTCTTC,CASELGLASEQFF
.,.,TRBJ2-7,TRBV19,TGTGCCAGTAGTACAGCACCAGGGCACAGCGAGCAGTACTTC,CASSTAPGHSEQYF
.,TRBD2,TRBJ2-3,TRBV5-1,TGCGCCAGCAGCGAGGGACTAGCGGGAGTCGGGGATACGCAGTATTTT,CASSEGLAGVGDTQYF
.,.,TRBJ1-1,TRBV10-3,TGTGCCATCAGTGCGGGGGGCGCGGGCACTGAAGCTTTCTTT,CAISAGGAGTEAFF
.,TRBD2,TRBJ2-2,TRBV7-9,TGTGCCAGCAGCGACACCGGGACTAGCGGCACCGGGGAGCTGTTTTTT,CASSDTGTSGTGELFF
once,.,TRBJ1-5,TRBV4-1,TGCGCCAGCAGCCAAGGTAGGGGTTATAGCAATCAGCCCCAGCATTTT,CASSQGRGYSNQPQHF
.,.,TRBJ2-2,TRBV9,TGTGCCAGCAGCGTAGGGGACTCAGGGACCGGGGAGCTGTTTTTT,CASSVGDSGTGELFF
.,.,TRBJ2-6,TRBV27,TGTGCCAGCAGTCACTCTGGGGCCAACGTCCTGACTTTC,CASSHSGANVLTF